Sequencing of this T cell receptor beta chain was carried out in a study of human T cells and chemical hapten exposure. Across the study: 2% DPC was applied to about 2 cm by about 2 cm of upper inner arm skin for sensitization. After 6 days, upper back 0.01% DPC patch tests were scored.

Time point specified: patch test 2, 6 weeks after DPC sensitization. Treatment given: therapeutic diphenylcyclopropenone sensitization with weekly scalp DPC. There are 20 residues in the CDR3. Germline V gene lookup returns CDR1 SEHNR and CDR2 FQNEAQ (reference sequence). J was trimmed by 1 base and V by 2 bases; bases with no gene match: 18. Methods used by the authors: Sample-level TCR yields exhibited a median of about 96,000, with a range of roughly 20,000 to 700,000. MiXCR was run by TCRdb on the RACE reads, yielding one entry per CDR3 protein. For this entry, the V and J calls and clone size follow TCRdb and not the study's own pipeline. The data show about 380,000 distinct CDR3 sequences, with about 6% seen just once and about 5.6% held by the top ten.

This chain links TRBV7-9 with TRBJ2-7; 9 bases fit TRBD2. Sequenced material: whole blood, taken in connection with sensitization to the hapten diphenylcyclopropenone (DPC). This sequence originates from a woman aged 18-30 years with alopecia areata. Some clones in this sample may be carry-over from other donors' samples. This CDR3 is CASSLFAGGSLRKRSYEQYF. As DNA, the CDR3 is TGTGCCAGCAGCTTATTTGCGGGGGGGAGCCTAAGGAAAAGGTCCTACGAGCAGTACTTC.